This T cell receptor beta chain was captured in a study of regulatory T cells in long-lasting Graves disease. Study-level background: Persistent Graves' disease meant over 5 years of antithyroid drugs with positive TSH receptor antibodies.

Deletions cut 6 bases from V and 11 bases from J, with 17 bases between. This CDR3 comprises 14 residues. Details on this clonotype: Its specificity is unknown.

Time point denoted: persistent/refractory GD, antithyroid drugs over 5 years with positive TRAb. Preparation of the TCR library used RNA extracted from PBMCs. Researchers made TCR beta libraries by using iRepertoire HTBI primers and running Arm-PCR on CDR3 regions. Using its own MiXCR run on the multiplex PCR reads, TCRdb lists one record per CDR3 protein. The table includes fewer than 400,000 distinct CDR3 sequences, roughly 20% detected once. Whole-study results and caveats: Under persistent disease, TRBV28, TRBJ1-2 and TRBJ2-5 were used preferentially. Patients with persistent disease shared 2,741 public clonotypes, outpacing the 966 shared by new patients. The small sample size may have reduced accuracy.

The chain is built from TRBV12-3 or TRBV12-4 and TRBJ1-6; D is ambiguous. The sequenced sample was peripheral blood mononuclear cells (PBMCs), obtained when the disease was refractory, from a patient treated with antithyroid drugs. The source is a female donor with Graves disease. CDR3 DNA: TGTGCCAGCAGCTACCGACCGGCGGTGGCACCCCTCCACTTT. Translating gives CASSYRPAVAPLHF.